These 15 T cell receptor beta chains originate from one sample sequenced in a study of shared clonotypes between healthy human individuals. Sequencing was performed with immunoSEQ multiplex PCR; in TCRdb, only in-frame clones are kept and a portion is missing. The sample has 400,000 to 550,000 clones, less than 80% seen once; the top ten hold 9.5% to 15%. Sequencing used PBMCs. The receptors were sampled from a middle-aged woman in good health. Some clones in this sample may be carry-over from other donors' samples.

The chain couples TRBV5-4 to TRBJ1-1; TRBD1 matches 11 bases. Germline loops: CDR1 SGHNT, CDR2 YYREEE (reference sequence). V was clipped by 4 bases and J by 1 base; unmatched bases: 9. The CDR3 covers 17 residues. The CDR3 nucleotides read TGTGCCAGCAGCGCGGGACAGGGGGTCTTCTCGAACACTGAAGCTTTCTTT. Residues: CASSAGQGVFSNTEAFF.

This rearrangement joins TRBV7-3 to TRBJ2-7; 9 bases map to TRBD2. Trimming cost V 2 bases and J 3 bases; bases outside gene matches: 23. The germline V gene encodes CDR1 SGHTA and CDR2 FQGTGA. CDR3 length equals 21 residues. The CDR3: CASSLVPQHRGSGGGYYEQYF. The CDR3 DNA reads as TGTGCCAGCAGCTTAGTCCCCCAGCATCGGGGTAGCGGGGGAGGGTACTACGAGCAGTACTTC.

The chain joins TRBV28 to TRBJ2-2; 11 nucleotides agree with TRBD2. The CDR3 extends over 15 amino acids. With V trimmed by 7 bases and J by 6 bases, 7 bases remained unmatched. Germline assignment: CDR1 MDHEN and CDR2 SYDVKM. The CDR3 spells CASKTPGLAAGELFF. For the CDR3, the DNA is TGTGCCAGCAAAACCCCGGGACTAGCGGCCGGGGAGCTGTTTTTT.

Remarks on this clone: Within the sample, other DNA sequences also encode this same CDR3. The chain uses TRBV18 and TRBJ2-3; D uncertain. This CDR3 is built from 13 residues. V was pared by 0 bases and J by 4 bases, with 5 bases between. Germline V gene sequence: CDR1 KGHSH, CDR2 LQKENI. The CDR3 here is CASSPPGSDTQYF. For the CDR3, the DNA is TGTGCCAGCTCACCACCGGGGTCAGATACGCAGTATTTT.

J is TRBJ1-4 and V is TRBV19; 7 bases fit TRBD1. V was clipped by 10 bases and J by 8 bases; unmatched bases: 10. Per germline, CDR1 LNHDA and CDR2 SQIVND (reference sequence). The CDR3 length is 13 residues. CDR3 coding DNA: TGTGCCACGTCACAGGGGAGGTACGAAAAACTGTTTTTT. Its protein product is CATSQGRYEKLFF.

The chain links TRBV12-5 to TRBJ2-3; D remains ambiguous. Germline V gene data show CDR1 as LGHNT and CDR2 as FRNRAP. The ends were cut back, 4 bases at V and 8 bases at J, with 10 bases in the middle. This CDR3 contains 12 residues. CDR3 in DNA: TGTGCTAGTGGTTCCTATGGTGGTACGCAGTATTTT. Translation: CASGSYGGTQYF. The full variable domain, its missing parts supplied by reference TRBV12-5 and TRBJ2-3, is DARVTQTPRHKVTEMGQEVTMRCQPILGHNTVFWYRQTMMQGLELLAYFRNRAPLDDSGMPKDRFSAEMPDATLATLKIQPSEPRDSAVYFCASGSYGGTQYFGPGTRLTVL.

This clone was detected only a few times. The chain uses TRBV5-4 and TRBJ2-5; TRBD1 might be the D (6 bases). This CDR3 has 16 amino acids. Germline-derived CDR1 and CDR2 are SGHNT and YYREEE (reference sequence). Trimming cost V 2 bases and J 0 bases, with 14 bases left between them. The CDR3 nucleotides read TGTGCCAGCAGCTTTTGGGGGCGGGCGTACCAAGAGACCCAGTACTTC. This gives the protein CASSFWGRAYQETQYF.

The chain joins TRBV9 to TRBJ1-5; no clear D. Germline V gene sequence: CDR1 SGDLS, CDR2 YYNGEE. V lost 0 bases to trimming and J lost 5 bases, with 12 bases between them. The CDR3 covers 15 residues. This CDR3 reads CASSVDPTWDQPQHF. CDR3 sequence (DNA): TGTGCCAGCAGCGTAGACCCTACGTGGGATCAGCCCCAGCATTTT.

In this sample, this clone turned up once. V and J are TRBV7-7 and TRBJ2-5; D might be TRBD1 (6 bases). V dropped 6 bases and J dropped 1 base, with 12 bases sitting between them. The CDR3 is made up of 14 amino acids. Looked up from germline, CDR1 is SSHAT and CDR2 is FNYEAQ (reference sequence). CDR3 in amino acids: CASSPTGFQETQYF. CDR3 DNA sequence: TGTGCCAGCAGTCCCACAGGGTTCCAAGAGACCCAGTACTTC.

Comments on this clone: A read error may produce the germline difference seen at one junction end. The sample holds other DNA sequences that translate to the same CDR3. The V gene is TRBV2, the J gene TRBJ1-3; D unresolved. Germline CDR1 SNHLY, CDR2 FYNNEI. This CDR3 region has 16 residues. The CDR3, as DNA: TGTGCCAGCAGTGAAGGAAGGGCTAACTCTGGAAACACAATATATTTT. This codes for CASSEGRANSGNTIYF.

V and J are TRBV5-1 and TRBJ2-3; maybe TRBD1 (6 bases). Trimming stripped 5 bases from V and 4 bases from J, with 20 bases between. CDR1 is SGHRS and CDR2 is YFSETQ in the germline V gene. This CDR3 spans 16 amino acids. The chain's CDR3 is CASSRQGEGDADTQYF. The CDR3 DNA follows: TGCGCCAGCAGTCGCCAGGGAGAGGGGGACGCAGATACGCAGTATTTT.

V usage is TRBV28 and J usage is TRBJ1-1, with D perhaps matching TRBD1 (5 bases). This CDR3 region has 15 residues. CDR1 is MDHEN, CDR2 SYDVKM, per germline. The V and J ends lost 1 base and 4 bases respectively, with 13 bases between them. CDR3 protein: CASSLSKGWSTEAFF. The CDR3 nucleotides are TGTGCCAGCAGTTTATCAAAGGGGTGGAGCACTGAAGCTTTCTTT.

This clone was counted ten times or more. V usage is TRBV28 and J usage is TRBJ1-5; D perhaps matches TRBD1 (5 bases). This CDR3 comprises 16 residues. With 2 bases removed from V and 4 bases from J, the gap between germline ends came to 15 bases. Germline V gene data show CDR1 as MDHEN and CDR2 as SYDVKM. The CDR3 region has the DNA TGTGCCAGCAGTTTAGAGTTGGGGGACGGTAATCAGCCCCAGCATTTT. It encodes CASSLELGDGNQPQHF.

The chain recombines TRBV6-1 with TRBJ2-3, with D perhaps matching TRBD1 (6 bases). The V end lost 4 bases, the J end lost 3 bases, and 8 bases lay between the germline ends. This CDR3 contains 13 residues. The germline CDR1 and CDR2 sequences are MNHNS and SASEGT. The DNA of the CDR3 is TGTGCCAGCAGTGCCGGACAGACAGATACGCAGTATTTT. It specifies CASSAGQTDTQYF.

Only one count was recorded for this clone. V and J are TRBV11-2 and TRBJ2-7; D is uncertain. CDR1 and CDR2 from the germline V gene are SGHAT and FQNNGV. V was cut by 1 base and J by 4 bases, with 14 bases left in between. The CDR3 loop spans 15 amino acids. This chain's CDR3 is CASSLVFHADYEQYF. The CDR3 DNA reads TGTGCCAGCAGCTTAGTATTTCATGCCGATTACGAGCAGTACTTC.